Sequencing of this T cell receptor beta chain was carried out in a study of blood T cell repertoires in COVID-19. Across the whole study: The analysed material was cDNA or gDNA that came from T cells, B-cell-depleted T cells, or PBMCs.

The germline V gene encodes CDR1 KGHSH and CDR2 LQKENI. This CDR3 comprises 16 residues. V lost 3 bases and J 0 bases, leaving 12 bases between the germline ends. Sequencing used immunoSEQ multiplex PCR; TCRdb keeps in-frame clones, though not all of them. The sample lists around 150,000 clones, over 75% occurring once. This sequence originates from a man between 60 and 75 years old with active or convalescent COVID-19. The sample taken for sequencing was peripheral blood. The chain employs TRBV18 and TRBJ1-5; D is unresolved. This chain's CDR3 is CASSPSVRNSNQPQHF. The DNA for the CDR3 is TGTGCCAGCTCACCGTCGGTGAGGAATAGCAATCAGCCCCAGCATTTT. Drawing the rest from reference TRBV18 and TRBJ1-5, the complete variable domain is NAGVMQNPRHLVRRRGQEARLRCSPMKGHSHVYWYRQLPEEGLKFMVYLQKENIIDESGMPKERFSAEFPKEGPSILRIQQVVRGDSAAYFCASSPSVRNSNQPQHFGDGTRLSIL.